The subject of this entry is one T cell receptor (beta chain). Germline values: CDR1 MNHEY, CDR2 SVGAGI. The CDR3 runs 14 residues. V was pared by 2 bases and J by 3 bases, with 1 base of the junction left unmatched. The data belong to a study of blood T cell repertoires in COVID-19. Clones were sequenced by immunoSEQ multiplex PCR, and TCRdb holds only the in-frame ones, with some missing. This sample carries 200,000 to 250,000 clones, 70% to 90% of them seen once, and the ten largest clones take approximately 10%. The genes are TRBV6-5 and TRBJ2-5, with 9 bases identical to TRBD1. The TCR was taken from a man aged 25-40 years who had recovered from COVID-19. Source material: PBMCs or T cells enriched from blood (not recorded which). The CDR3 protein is CASSYGQGKETQYF. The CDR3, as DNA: TGTGCCAGCAGTTACGGACAGGGGAAAGAGACCCAGTACTTC.